This record concerns one T cell receptor beta chain sequence. The record originates from a study of blood T cell repertoires in COVID-19. Study at large: The analysed material was cDNA or gDNA that came from T cells, B-cell-depleted T cells, or PBMCs.

Original data processing: Counts of nucleated cells, estimated from reference gene primer amplification, were obtained. Clones were sequenced by immunoSEQ multiplex PCR, and TCRdb holds only the in-frame ones, with some missing. The DNA was the basis for D and trimming; V, J and clone size are from that table. This table has about 300,000 clones, roughly nine tenths appearing once. Germline V gene sequence: CDR1 SGHRS, CDR2 YFSETQ. The CDR3 is made up of 14 amino acids. V was cut by 4 bases and J by 0 bases, with 9 bases left in between. This receptor was taken from a middle-aged woman who had recovered from COVID-19. The chain uses TRBV5-1 and TRBJ2-3; D is perhaps TRBD2 (5 bases). Sequencing was carried out using PBMCs or T cells enriched from blood (not recorded which). Here the CDR3 DNA reads TGCGCCAGCAGCGCAGCGGAAAGCACAGATACGCAGTATTTT. It is translated as CASSAAESTDTQYF.